This TCR beta chain was profiled in a study of CD8+CD57+ T cells in acquired aplastic anemia. Turning to the study itself: CD4+ and CD8+ cells, once sorted, gave DNA averaging roughly 3 ug. Study conclusions and caveats: No significant difference in CD8+ Simpson's diversity was found between patients and controls.

Notes on this clonotype: Its antigen is undetermined.

For CDR3 and TCR beta VDJ profiling, genomic DNA was the template used. Via MiXCR, TCRdb re-called the reads, giving one row per CDR3 protein. This table has more than 150,000 distinct CDR3 sequences, around 50% appearing once. Germline lookup yields CDR1 WNHNN and CDR2 SYGVQD (reference sequence). Trimming left V 8 bases short and J 0 bases short, with 19 bases between. The CDR3 runs to 17 residues. Patients who underwent sequencing had shown CD8+CD57+ cell expansion by flow cytometry. Patient blood was sampled before any therapy had been received. The chain combines TRBV10-1 with TRBJ2-2; D is tentatively TRBD1 or TRBD2 (5 bases each). The TCR originated in a human donor with aplastic anemia. The sample comprised sorted CD4+, CD8+, or CD8+CD57+ T cells (not recorded which) from PBMCs. CDR3 loop: CASCPRGDPANTGELFF. The CDR3, as DNA: TGCGCCAGCTGCCCAAGGGGAGATCCTGCGAACACCGGGGAGCTGTTTTTT.